One sample yielded the 13 T cell receptor beta chains listed below, sequenced in a study of T cells in Graves' hyperthyroidism and ophthalmopathy. TCR beta CDR3 regions were amplified from RNA transcripts. First-round RT-PCR with HTBI primers amplified the TCR CDR3 region. In TCRdb, the multiplex PCR reads were re-called with MiXCR into one record per CDR3 protein. Of about 560,000 distinct CDR3 sequences in the sample, 14% are singletons; the top ten hold around 14%. The sample taken for sequencing was blood. These receptors were taken from a woman aged 40 to 50 with Graves' hyperthyroidism.

J is TRBJ2-5 and V is TRBV6-1; 8 bases map to TRBD1. V lost 7 bases and J lost 5; bases outside the gene matches: 9. Germline V CDR1 and CDR2: MNHNS, SASEGT. CDR3 size: 14 residues. The CDR3 loop is CASTGDRLFETQYF. In DNA, the CDR3 is TGTGCCAGCACCGGGGACAGGTTGTTTGAGACCCAGTACTTC.

The table lists this clonotype with many counts. J is TRBJ2-1 and V is TRBV2, with D possibly called TRBD1 or TRBD2 (6 bases each). The CDR3 is 14 amino acids. V lost 2 bases and J 6 bases, leaving 11 bases between the germline ends. From germline, CDR1 is SNHLY and CDR2 FYNNEI. This chain's CDR3 is CASSESRGGNEQFF. The CDR3 DNA is TGTGCCAGCAGTGAAAGCAGGGGAGGCAATGAGCAGTTCTTC.

This clonotype was found many times. The rearrangement links TRBV20-1 to TRBJ2-7; 8 positions match TRBD1. CDR3 length: 14 residues. Germline CDR1 reads DFQATT; CDR2 reads SNEGSKA (reference sequence). Germline trimming cut 5 bases from V and 3 bases from J; bases unmatched to any gene: 9. In DNA, the CDR3 is TGCAGTGCTGGACCGTGGACAGGGAACTACGAGCAGTACTTC. Translated: CSAGPWTGNYEQYF.

The table lists this clonotype with a few counts. The chain couples TRBV3-1 to TRBJ2-2, with D uncertain. Trimming stripped 2 bases from V and 4 bases from J, with 8 bases between. The CDR3 sequence is 14 residues long. Germline CDR1 LGHDT, CDR2 YNNKEL (reference sequence). This CDR3 is CASSQTLITGELFF. In DNA, the CDR3 is TGTGCCAGCAGCCAAACGCTGATCACCGGGGAGCTGTTTTTT.

The gene calls are TRBV5-5 and TRBJ2-3; no firm D call. V lost 3 bases and J 0 bases, leaving 14 bases between the germline ends. The CDR3 runs 16 residues. The germline CDR1 and CDR2 sequences are SGHKS and YYEKEE (reference sequence). CDR3 coding DNA: TGTGCCAGCAGCTCTGCTTTCTCACTTAGCACAGATACGCAGTATTTT. Translating gives CASSSAFSLSTDTQYF.

This clonotype was seen at least ten times. The chain carries TRBV5-5 and TRBJ2-3, with D perhaps matching TRBD2 (5 bases). V lost 0 bases to trimming and J lost 6 bases, with 11 bases between them. CDR1 is SGHKS, CDR2 YYEKEE, per germline (reference sequence). The CDR3 sequence is 14 residues long. The CDR3 spells CASSLGPPGDTQYF. CDR3 DNA: TGTGCCAGCAGCTTGGGACCCCCGGGGGATACGCAGTATTTT. Full variable domain (outside the CDR3, taken from reference TRBV5-5 and TRBJ2-3): DAGVTQSPTHLIKTRGQQVTLRCSPISGHKSVSWYQQVLGQGPQFIFQYYEKEERGRGNFPDRFSARQFPNYSSELNVNALLLGDSALYLCASSLGPPGDTQYFGPGTRLTVL.

This clonotype was picked up many times. The J gene is TRBJ2-1, the V gene TRBV6-2 or TRBV6-3; tentatively, D is TRBD1 (6 bases). The CDR3 is 14 residues long. Trimming pared 7 bases from V and 4 bases from J, leaving 14 bases between. Germline-derived CDR1 and CDR2 are MNHEY and SVGEGT. The CDR3 sequence is CASTRIQGYNEQFF. As DNA, the CDR3 is TGTGCCAGCACCCGGATACAGGGTTACAATGAGCAGTTCTTC.

This clonotype appeared many times. The V gene is TRBV3-1, the J gene TRBJ2-2; TRBD2 aligns across 7 bases. CDR1 LGHDT and CDR2 YNNKEL come from the germline V gene (reference sequence). V gave up 6 bases and J gave up 0 bases; unmatched junction bases: 1. The CDR3 totals 14 residues. The CDR3 DNA reads as TGTGCCAGCAGACTAGCGTCGAACACCGGGGAGCTGTTTTTT. Translation gives CASRLASNTGELFF.

This clonotype was detected a few times. This may come from a read error, since a much larger clone is one base off. The chain has TRBV2 and TRBJ2-1; no firm D call. This CDR3 is built from 14 residues. CDR1 is SNHLY and CDR2 is FYNNEI in the germline V gene. The CDR3 loop reads CASGQSSSYNEQSF. CDR3 DNA sequence: TGTGCCAGCGGTCAAAGTAGCTCCTACAATGAGCAGTCCTTC.

This clonotype was picked up many times. The chain has TRBV12-3 or TRBV12-4 and TRBJ1-2, with D tentatively TRBD1 (5 bases). V lost 1 base and J lost 4, with 13 bases in between. The CDR3 extends over 15 amino acids. The chain's CDR3 is CASSLVGVSGYGYTF. Here the CDR3 DNA reads TGTGCCAGCAGTTTAGTGGGGGTATCAGGCTATGGCTACACCTTC.

The chain has TRBV27 and TRBJ1-1; a weak D match, TRBD1 (5 bases). V was cut by 3 bases and J by 5 bases, with 13 bases left in between. The germline V gene has CDR1 MNHEY and CDR2 SMNVEV (reference sequence). The CDR3 runs to 14 residues. This chain's CDR3 is CASSFTGGRTEAFF. The CDR3 bases are TGTGCCAGCAGTTTCACAGGCGGACGGACTGAAGCTTTCTTT.

This clonotype was seen a few times. This sequence joins TRBV29-1 and TRBJ2-7, with TRBD1 matching 8 bases. CDR1 and CDR2 (germline): SQVTM, ANQGSEA. The ends lost 7 bases at V and 3 bases at J; junction bases unmatched: 5. The CDR3 loop spans 12 amino acids. CDR3 amino acids: CSARTGLYEQYF. As DNA, the CDR3 is TGCAGCGCGAGGACAGGGCTCTACGAGCAGTACTTC.

This clonotype showed up many times. The rearrangement joins TRBV24-1 to TRBJ2-7; a weak D match, TRBD2 (6 bases). V was pared by 4 bases and J by 8 bases, with 17 bases between. The CDR3 has 14 amino acids. Germline V CDR1 and CDR2: KGHDR, SFDVKD. The CDR3 DNA reads TGTGCCACCAGTGACACCCGAGGAGGGTATAAGCAGTACTTC. Translated: CATSDTRGGYKQYF.